The rows below give T cell receptor beta chains drawn from one sample of a study of T cells after yellow fever vaccination. TCRdb used MiXCR to reprocess the 5' RACE reads, holding one entry per CDR3 protein. The sample lists some 600,000 distinct CDR3 sequences; about a sixth were seen once. The source was PBMCs, collected less than 6 days after the first yellow fever vaccination. The source of these receptors is a man aged 18-30 years who received the YFV17D yellow fever vaccine. Both conserved end residues are part of each CDR3. The order of the fields is clone size, D gene, V gene, J gene, CDR3 protein, CDR3 DNA. D genes are given only for firm matches. Size tells how often a clone was seen (once, few, many) or the class of an expanded clone, and some rows leave it out.

abundance: many
d_gene: .
v_gene: TRBV6-6
j_gene: TRBJ2-2
CDR3aa: CASRSRAGELFF
CDR3nt: TGTGCCAGCAGGTCCAGGGCCGGGGAGCTGTTTTTT

abundance: few
d_gene: TRBD2
v_gene: TRBV5-1
j_gene: TRBJ2-1
CDR3aa: CASSLGGTSYEQFF
CDR3nt: TGCGCCAGCAGCTTGGGAGGGACTAGCTATGAGCAGTTCTTC

abundance: few
d_gene: TRBD1
v_gene: TRBV4-1
j_gene: TRBJ1-1
CDR3aa: CASSQVGTGLWFEAFF
CDR3nt: TGCGCCAGCAGCCAAGTCGGGACAGGGCTGTGGTTTGAAGCTTTCTTT

abundance: many
d_gene: .
v_gene: TRBV14
j_gene: TRBJ2-1
CDR3aa: CASSQDISLNEQFF
CDR3nt: TGTGCCAGCAGCCAAGATATCAGCCTAAATGAGCAGTTCTTC

abundance: many
d_gene: .
v_gene: TRBV18
j_gene: TRBJ2-1
CDR3aa: CASSPRSPGEQFF
CDR3nt: TGTGCCAGCTCACCTCGATCCCCGGGGGAGCAGTTCTTC

abundance: .
d_gene: .
v_gene: TRBV9
j_gene: TRBJ2-2
CDR3aa: CASSVGAETGELFF
CDR3nt: TGTGCCAGCAGCGTAGGGGCGGAGACCGGGGAGCTGTTTTTT

abundance: .
d_gene: .
v_gene: TRBV29-1
j_gene: TRBJ1-1
CDR3aa: CSAAENTEAFF
CDR3nt: TGCAGCGCCGCTGAGAACACTGAAGCTTTCTTT

abundance: few
d_gene: .
v_gene: TRBV14
j_gene: TRBJ1-6
CDR3aa: CASSQDTGPHSPLHF
CDR3nt: TGTGCCAGCAGCCAAGATACAGGGCCCCATTCACCCCTCCACTTT

abundance: few
d_gene: .
v_gene: TRBV5-4
j_gene: TRBJ1-4
CDR3aa: CASSLGGQGNEKLFF
CDR3nt: TGTGCCAGCAGCTTGGGCGGCCAGGGAAATGAAAAACTGTTTTTT

abundance: .
d_gene: .
v_gene: TRBV5-1
j_gene: TRBJ2-5
CDR3aa: CASRRAGQTQETQYF
CDR3nt: TGCGCCAGCAGACGAGCGGGACAGACCCAAGAGACCCAGTACTTC

abundance: few
d_gene: .
v_gene: TRBV7-8
j_gene: TRBJ2-5
CDR3aa: CASSTAGAFLETQYF
CDR3nt: TGTGCCAGCAGTACTGCGGGGGCGTTCTTGGAGACCCAGTACTTC

abundance: few
d_gene: .
v_gene: TRBV19
j_gene: TRBJ2-1
CDR3aa: CASSTQRGGEQFF
CDR3nt: TGTGCCAGTAGCACGCAAAGGGGGGGTGAGCAGTTCTTC

abundance: many
d_gene: TRBD1
v_gene: TRBV5-1
j_gene: TRBJ2-5
CDR3aa: CASSLFSLVRDSQETQYF
CDR3nt: TGCGCCAGCAGCTTGTTTTCGCTGGTACGGGACAGCCAAGAGACCCAGTACTTC

abundance: .
d_gene: .
v_gene: TRBV7-9
j_gene: TRBJ1-4
CDR3aa: CASSRNLGGFNEKLFF
CDR3nt: TGTGCCAGCAGCCGGAACCTCGGGGGCTTTAATGAAAAACTGTTTTTT

abundance: .
d_gene: .
v_gene: TRBV12-3/TRBV12-4
j_gene: TRBJ1-1
CDR3aa: CASTPQLIGSFEAFF
CDR3nt: TGTGCCAGCACCCCGCAACTAATAGGTAGTTTTGAAGCTTTCTTT

abundance: .
d_gene: TRBD1
v_gene: TRBV6-1
j_gene: TRBJ2-5
CDR3aa: CASSTYRGQETQYF
CDR3nt: TGTGCCAGCAGTACCTACAGGGGACAAGAGACCCAGTACTTC

abundance: few
d_gene: .
v_gene: TRBV11-1
j_gene: TRBJ2-1
CDR3aa: CASSFLRMKGPSSYNEQFF
CDR3nt: TGTGCCAGCAGCTTTCTTAGAATGAAGGGGCCTAGCTCCTACAATGAGCAGTTCTTC

abundance: .
d_gene: .
v_gene: TRBV30
j_gene: TRBJ2-1
CDR3aa: CAWSGTGAAEQFF
CDR3nt: TGTGCCTGGAGTGGAACAGGAGCCGCTGAGCAGTTCTTC

abundance: few
d_gene: TRBD1
v_gene: TRBV6-5
j_gene: TRBJ1-2
CDR3aa: CASSYPTRTGAYGYTF
CDR3nt: TGTGCCAGCAGTTACCCGACCCGGACAGGGGCCTATGGCTACACCTTC

abundance: .
d_gene: TRBD2
v_gene: TRBV13
j_gene: TRBJ2-4
CDR3aa: CASSLAGPGGAKNIQYF
CDR3nt: TGTGCCAGCAGCCTAGCGGGCCCGGGGGGAGCCAAAAACATTCAGTACTTC

abundance: .
d_gene: .
v_gene: TRBV20-1
j_gene: TRBJ2-2
CDR3aa: CSALPGHYENTGELFF
CDR3nt: TGCAGTGCTTTACCGGGTCACTACGAGAACACCGGGGAGCTGTTTTTT

abundance: .
d_gene: TRBD1
v_gene: TRBV18
j_gene: TRBJ1-2
CDR3aa: CASETGQGYGYTF
CDR3nt: TGTGCCAGCGAAACGGGACAGGGCTATGGCTACACCTTC

abundance: few
d_gene: TRBD2
v_gene: TRBV29-1
j_gene: TRBJ2-3
CDR3aa: CSVDGTSGLRADTQYF
CDR3nt: TGCAGCGTTGATGGGACTAGCGGCCTTCGGGCAGATACGCAGTATTTT

abundance: .
d_gene: TRBD1
v_gene: TRBV7-3
j_gene: TRBJ2-5
CDR3aa: CASSLRGGSRETQYF
CDR3nt: TGTGCCAGCAGCTTAAGAGGGGGCTCGCGAGAGACCCAGTACTTC

abundance: few
d_gene: .
v_gene: TRBV6-2/TRBV6-3
j_gene: TRBJ2-3
CDR3aa: CVVGGPRRDTQYF
CDR3nt: TGTGTTGTAGGGGGGCCTCGAAGGGATACGCAGTATTTT

abundance: .
d_gene: .
v_gene: TRBV15
j_gene: TRBJ2-1
CDR3aa: CATSRVVGSHTYNEQFF
CDR3nt: TGTGCCACCAGCAGAGTAGTAGGCTCCCACACCTACAATGAGCAGTTCTTC

abundance: .
d_gene: TRBD1
v_gene: TRBV20-1
j_gene: TRBJ2-7
CDR3aa: CSARDLGQGTYEQYF
CDR3nt: TGCAGTGCTAGAGATCTAGGACAGGGAACCTACGAGCAGTACTTC

abundance: .
d_gene: TRBD1
v_gene: TRBV6-5
j_gene: TRBJ1-6
CDR3aa: CASSSEDRRGSPLHF
CDR3nt: TGTGCCAGCAGTTCAGAGGACAGGAGGGGCTCACCCCTCCACTTT

abundance: few
d_gene: TRBD2
v_gene: TRBV20-1
j_gene: TRBJ2-7
CDR3aa: CSASSSGGAAYF
CDR3nt: TGCAGTGCTAGTTCTAGCGGGGGGGCCGCGTACTTC

abundance: many
d_gene: .
v_gene: TRBV7-2
j_gene: TRBJ1-1
CDR3aa: CASSLNPGWDTEAFF
CDR3nt: TGTGCCAGCAGCTTAAATCCGGGGTGGGACACTGAAGCTTTCTTT

abundance: .
d_gene: .
v_gene: TRBV28
j_gene: TRBJ1-5
CDR3aa: CASSLEGRSQPQHF
CDR3nt: TGTGCCAGCAGCCTGGAGGGGCGCAGTCAGCCCCAGCATTTT

abundance: .
d_gene: .
v_gene: TRBV20-1
j_gene: TRBJ2-7
CDR3aa: CSAVPPLSYEQYF
CDR3nt: TGCAGTGCCGTACCCCCCCTCTCCTACGAGCAGTACTTC

abundance: many
d_gene: TRBD2
v_gene: TRBV7-7
j_gene: TRBJ2-1
CDR3aa: CASSGGGEQFF
CDR3nt: TGTGCCAGCAGCGGCGGGGGTGAGCAGTTCTTC

abundance: .
d_gene: TRBD2
v_gene: TRBV30
j_gene: TRBJ2-5
CDR3aa: CACLLAGVETQYF
CDR3nt: TGTGCCTGCCTTTTAGCGGGAGTTGAGACCCAGTACTTC

abundance: .
d_gene: TRBD1
v_gene: TRBV4-3
j_gene: TRBJ1-4
CDR3aa: CASSLFTGDEKLFF
CDR3nt: TGCGCCAGCAGCCTCTTCACAGGGGACGAAAAACTGTTTTTT

abundance: .
d_gene: .
v_gene: TRBV11-2
j_gene: TRBJ2-5
CDR3aa: CASSLAPLGAGETQYF
CDR3nt: TGTGCCAGCAGCTTAGCTCCTCTAGGGGCTGGGGAGACCCAGTACTTC

abundance: .
d_gene: .
v_gene: TRBV21-1
j_gene: TRBJ2-1
CDR3aa: CASSKALTSGGPYNEQFF
CDR3nt: TGTGCCAGCAGCAAAGCGTTAACTAGCGGGGGGCCATACAATGAGCAGTTCTTC

abundance: few
d_gene: .
v_gene: TRBV4-3
j_gene: TRBJ2-7
CDR3aa: CASSQGAVYEQYF
CDR3nt: TGCGCCAGCAGCCAAGGGGCAGTCTACGAGCAGTACTTC

abundance: few
d_gene: TRBD1
v_gene: TRBV7-3
j_gene: TRBJ1-1
CDR3aa: CASSPRTGSDTEAFF
CDR3nt: TGTGCCAGCAGCCCTAGGACAGGGTCGGACACTGAAGCTTTCTTT

abundance: .
d_gene: .
v_gene: TRBV5-1
j_gene: TRBJ2-5
CDR3aa: CASNPGYQETQYF
CDR3nt: TGCGCCAGCAACCCCGGGTACCAAGAGACCCAGTACTTC

abundance: .
d_gene: .
v_gene: TRBV5-1
j_gene: TRBJ1-2
CDR3aa: CASSLMTGSTYGYTF
CDR3nt: TGCGCCAGCAGCCTTATGACAGGTTCCACTTATGGCTACACCTTC

abundance: few
d_gene: .
v_gene: TRBV12-3/TRBV12-4
j_gene: TRBJ2-3
CDR3aa: CASSLGPALHPSTDTQYF
CDR3nt: TGTGCCAGCAGTTTAGGTCCCGCGTTACACCCTAGCACAGATACGCAGTATTTT

abundance: few
d_gene: .
v_gene: TRBV29-1
j_gene: TRBJ1-1
CDR3aa: CSVEGRQMNTEAFF
CDR3nt: TGCAGCGTTGAAGGGCGGCAGATGAACACTGAAGCTTTCTTT

abundance: .
d_gene: .
v_gene: TRBV7-9
j_gene: TRBJ1-1
CDR3aa: CASSQIRTFKNTEAFF
CDR3nt: TGTGCCAGCAGCCAAATCCGGACATTTAAGAACACTGAAGCTTTCTTT

abundance: .
d_gene: .
v_gene: TRBV4-2
j_gene: TRBJ1-5
CDR3aa: CASSQGEGPQHF
CDR3nt: TGTGCCAGCAGCCAGGGGGAGGGGCCCCAGCATTTT

abundance: .
d_gene: TRBD1
v_gene: TRBV7-2
j_gene: TRBJ2-1
CDR3aa: CASRTGTGYNEQFF
CDR3nt: TGTGCCAGCAGAACCGGGACAGGGTACAATGAGCAGTTCTTC

abundance: many
d_gene: .
v_gene: TRBV14
j_gene: TRBJ2-3
CDR3aa: CASSHWTDTQYF
CDR3nt: TGTGCCAGCAGCCATTGGACAGATACGCAGTATTTT

abundance: many
d_gene: TRBD2
v_gene: TRBV12-3/TRBV12-4
j_gene: TRBJ2-7
CDR3aa: CASSLSSGGVYEQYF
CDR3nt: TGTGCCAGCAGTTTATCTAGCGGGGGCGTCTACGAGCAGTACTTC

abundance: .
d_gene: .
v_gene: TRBV6-6
j_gene: TRBJ1-1
CDR3aa: CASSPGEVTEAFF
CDR3nt: TGTGCCAGCAGTCCCGGTGAGGTGACTGAAGCTTTCTTT

abundance: few
d_gene: TRBD1
v_gene: TRBV4-2
j_gene: TRBJ1-6
CDR3aa: CASSPTGGAYNSPLHF
CDR3nt: TGTGCCAGCAGCCCTACAGGGGGGGCCTATAATTCACCCCTCCACTTT

abundance: .
d_gene: TRBD1
v_gene: TRBV7-9
j_gene: TRBJ1-2
CDR3aa: CASSPRQGAPYYGYTF
CDR3nt: TGTGCCAGCAGCCCGCGACAGGGGGCGCCCTACTATGGCTACACCTTC

abundance: .
d_gene: .
v_gene: TRBV5-1
j_gene: TRBJ1-1
CDR3aa: CASSSEGTEAFF
CDR3nt: TGCGCCAGCAGCTCGGAGGGGACTGAAGCTTTCTTT

abundance: many
d_gene: .
v_gene: TRBV5-4
j_gene: TRBJ2-1
CDR3aa: CASRRDSVNNEQFF
CDR3nt: TGTGCCAGCAGGCGAGACAGTGTAAACAATGAGCAGTTCTTC

abundance: few
d_gene: .
v_gene: TRBV7-2
j_gene: TRBJ2-3
CDR3aa: CASSPGPRGTDTQYF
CDR3nt: TGTGCCAGCAGCCCCGGGCCCCGTGGGACAGATACGCAGTATTTT

abundance: .
d_gene: .
v_gene: TRBV11-2
j_gene: TRBJ1-1
CDR3aa: CASSYSAARRMNTEAFF
CDR3nt: TGTGCCAGCAGCTATTCCGCCGCACGGAGGATGAACACTGAAGCTTTCTTT

abundance: few
d_gene: .
v_gene: TRBV4-3
j_gene: TRBJ1-2
CDR3aa: CASSQDWGVNYGYTF
CDR3nt: TGCGCCAGCAGCCAAGATTGGGGGGTTAACTATGGCTACACCTTC

abundance: .
d_gene: .
v_gene: TRBV4-1
j_gene: TRBJ1-4
CDR3aa: CASSHGAEKLFF
CDR3nt: TGCGCCAGCAGCCACGGGGCGGAAAAACTGTTTTTT